A single sample gave rise to the 22 T cell receptor beta chains below, sequenced in a study of human T cells and chemical hapten exposure. TCRdb recomputed calls from the RACE reads with MiXCR, one row per CDR3 protein. The table lists 60,000 to 90,000 distinct CDR3 sequences, around 9.4% of them singletons, with 1.7% in the top ten. The time point denotes: healthy volunteer bleed at 6 weeks. Sequencing started from total RNA isolated from unfractionated whole blood. The sample taken for sequencing was whole blood. The receptors originated from a female donor in good health. Some clones in this sample may be carry-over from other donors' samples.

At least ten counts were recorded for this clonotype. The genes are TRBV10-3 and TRBJ2-3; 11 positions agree with TRBD2. CDR1 is ENHRY, CDR2 SYGVKD, per germline. CDR3 size: 18 residues. J lost 3 bases, V lost 4 bases, and 12 bases had no gene match. This CDR3 reads CAISVPTTSGGATDTQYF. Written as DNA, the CDR3 is TGTGCCATCAGTGTCCCGACTACTAGCGGGGGAGCTACAGATACGCAGTATTTT.

The genes are TRBV7-9 and TRBJ2-3, with D hard to call. This CDR3 has 15 amino acids. The V end lost 2 bases, the J end lost 2 bases, and 11 bases lay between the germline ends. Germline lookup yields CDR1 SEHNR and CDR2 FQNEAQ (reference sequence). CDR3 amino acids: CASSLSGPTTDTQYF. In nucleotides, the CDR3 is TGTGCCAGCAGCTTATCAGGTCCAACCACAGATACGCAGTATTTT.

This clonotype was detected many times. The rearrangement links TRBV29-1 to TRBJ1-2; 8 nucleotides agree with TRBD1. V gave up 6 bases and J gave up 4 bases; unmatched junction bases: 10. Germline CDR1 reads SQVTM; CDR2 reads ANQGSEA. CDR3 size: 14 residues. The CDR3 DNA follows: TGCAGCGTACTCCCCAGGGGGCAAGGCTATGGCTACACCTTC. It specifies CSVLPRGQGYGYTF. Full variable domain (missing parts from reference TRBV29-1 and TRBJ1-2): SAVISQKPSRDICQRGTSLTIQCQVDSQVTMMFWYRQQPGQSLTLIATANQGSEATYESGFVIDKFPISRPNLTFSTLTVSNMSPEDSSIYLCSVLPRGQGYGYTFGSGTRLTVV.

The gene calls are TRBV7-2 and TRBJ2-3; 8 bases agree with TRBD2. The J segment lost 6 bases and the V segment lost 5 bases, leaving 13 bases of the junction unmatched. The CDR3 has 16 residues. Germline V gene lookup returns CDR1 SGHTA and CDR2 FQGNSA. For the CDR3, the DNA is TGTGCCAGCAGCCCCCGGATGGCGGGGGGCAGGGATACGCAGTATTTT. Encoded protein: CASSPRMAGGRDTQYF.

The sample holds a few counts of this clonotype. This sequence joins TRBV7-6 and TRBJ2-1; 9 bases are shared with TRBD1. The trim removed 4 bases at V and 4 bases at J, leaving 8 bases unmatched. The CDR3 loop spans 16 amino acids. Germline V gene lookup returns CDR1 SGHVS and CDR2 FNYEAQ. CDR3: CASSSTGGVGYNEQFF. The DNA for the CDR3 is TGTGCCAGCAGCTCCACAGGGGGCGTCGGGTACAATGAGCAGTTCTTC.

This clonotype was seen at least ten times. A much larger clone sits a single nucleotide away, making a read error possible. The chain is built from TRBV20-1 and TRBJ2-7; possibly TRBD2 for D (6 bases). This CDR3 is 16 amino acids long. CDR1 is DFQATT, CDR2 SNEGSKA, per germline (reference sequence). Between the trimmed V and J ends, which lost 1 base and 0 bases, there was a span of 16 bases. CDR3 in amino acids: CSARVAAGDCSYEQYF. The CDR3, as DNA: TGCAGTGCTAGAGTGGCAGCGGGCGACTGCTCCTACGAGCAGTACTTC.

This clonotype was detected only once. Being one base from a much bigger clone, this may be a read error. The chain couples TRBV10-3 to TRBJ1-2, with a tentative D call TRBD1 (5 bases). The CDR3 extends over 13 amino acids. Trimming removed 4 bases at V and 5 bases at J, with 11 bases between. Germline CDR1 reads ENHRY; CDR2 reads SYGVKD. The CDR3 loop is CAISAGILYGYTF. Written as DNA, the CDR3 is TGTGCCATCAGTGCAGGGATCCTGTATGGCTACACCTTC.

The chain joins TRBV5-4 to TRBJ2-5; 13 bases align to TRBD2. The CDR3 is 16 amino acids. V dropped 0 bases and J dropped 1; count of bases not matched to a gene: 0. Germline V gene lookup returns CDR1 SGHNT and CDR2 YYREEE (reference sequence). The DNA for the CDR3 is TGTGCCAGCAGCTTGGGACTAGCGGGGGGCCAAGAGACCCAGTACTTC. This sequence encodes CASSLGLAGGQETQYF.

The chain carries TRBV4-1 and TRBJ2-7; a possible D gene is TRBD1 (6 bases). V was clipped by 3 bases and J by 4 bases, with 16 bases between them. CDR1 is MGHRA and CDR2 is YSYEKL in the germline V gene. The CDR3 totals 15 residues. The CDR3 sequence: CASSQPGTRTYEQYF. In nucleotides, the CDR3 is TGCGCCAGCAGCCAGCCCGGGACAAGAACGTACGAGCAGTACTTC.

This clonotype was found many times. The rearrangement joins TRBV12-3 or TRBV12-4 to TRBJ1-3; D not resolved. Trimming took off 3 bases at V and 2 bases at J, with 8 bases between the two ends. There are 14 residues in the CDR3. The CDR3 sequence: CASSFSVAGNTIYF. The DNA for the CDR3 is TGTGCCAGCAGTTTTTCGGTGGCTGGAAACACCATATATTTT.

The chain joins TRBV5-1 to TRBJ2-5; 8 nucleotides match TRBD2. Germline V gene sequence: CDR1 SGHRS, CDR2 YFSETQ. This CDR3 is built from 15 residues. J was trimmed by 2 bases and V by 4 bases; bases with no gene match: 7. CDR3 bases: TGCGCCAGCAGCAGGGCCGGGACTAGTCAAGAGACCCAGTACTTC. It is translated as CASSRAGTSQETQYF.

Only a few counts were recorded for this clonotype. The chain recombines TRBV6-6 with TRBJ2-3; 7 bases match TRBD1. This CDR3 contains 19 residues. CDR1 MNHNY and CDR2 SVGAGI come from the germline V gene (reference sequence). With V trimmed by 2 bases and J by 2 bases, 16 bases remained unmatched. This chain's CDR3 is CASSYPRYSGTEITDTQYF. The CDR3 DNA reads TGTGCCAGCAGTTACCCGAGATACTCCGGGACAGAGATCACAGATACGCAGTATTTT.

This chain uses TRBV18 with TRBJ2-3; D unclear. CDR3 length: 13 residues. Germline CDR1 and CDR2: KGHSH and LQKENI. V lost 3 bases and J lost 2, with 6 bases in between. CDR3 nucleotides: TGTGCCAGCTCACCGGCGGTCACAGATACGCAGTATTTT. It yields the protein CASSPAVTDTQYF.

There are a few counts of this clonotype. The gene calls are TRBV29-1 and TRBJ2-3; D gene unclear. The CDR3 is made up of 13 amino acids. The ends were cut back, 3 bases at V and 0 bases at J, with 7 bases in the middle. CDR1 is SQVTM and CDR2 is ANQGSEA in the germline V gene. The CDR3 sequence is CSVDTGSTDTQYF. In nucleotides, the CDR3 is TGCAGCGTTGATACGGGTAGCACAGATACGCAGTATTTT.

This clonotype has ten or more counts. The chain carries TRBV6-2 or TRBV6-3 and TRBJ2-7; 11 nucleotides line up with TRBD1. The CDR3 is made up of 14 amino acids. Germline V lookup: CDR1 MNHEY, CDR2 SVGEGT. After removal of 6 bases from V and 4 bases from J, the junction contained 5 bases not matched to a gene. CDR3 coding DNA: TGTGCCAGCAGCCGAGGGGACAGGGGGTACGAGCAGTACTTC. Protein: CASSRGDRGYEQYF.

This clonotype was detected a few times. The rearrangement uses TRBV14 and TRBJ2-7, with D perhaps matching TRBD2 (6 bases). Trimming removed 1 base at V and 2 bases at J, with 15 bases between. CDR1 is SGHDN, CDR2 FVKESK, per germline. The CDR3 length is 16 residues. The DNA for the CDR3 is TGTGCCAGCAGCCAAGGGTGGGGCGGGGATCCCTACGAGCAGTACTTC. Protein: CASSQGWGGDPYEQYF.

Many counts were recorded for this clonotype. This chain connects TRBV6-4 to TRBJ2-3, with D uncertain. The V and J ends lost 5 bases and 0 bases respectively, with 12 bases between them. The germline V gene has CDR1 MRHNA and CDR2 SNTAGT. This CDR3 region has 15 residues. CDR3 sequence reads: CASSSQESSTDTQYF. The CDR3 DNA sequence: TGTGCCAGCAGTAGCCAGGAGTCTAGCACAGATACGCAGTATTTT.

This clonotype has at least ten counts. The V gene is TRBV6-5, the J gene TRBJ1-1; no clear D. Germline CDR1 reads MNHEY; CDR2 reads SVGAGI. The CDR3 is 14 amino acids. V gave up 6 bases and J gave up 1 base, with 12 bases separating them. The CDR3 DNA follows: TGTGCCAGCAGCCCCCCACGGAAGAACACTGAAGCTTTCTTT. Translation gives CASSPPRKNTEAFF.

On this clonotype itself: This sequence may be a read error, since a much larger clone differs from it by one base. J is TRBJ2-5 and V is TRBV3-1, with 8 bases identical to TRBD2. This CDR3 region has 14 residues. In germline, CDR1 is LGHDT, CDR2 YNNKEL (reference sequence). The CDR3 bases are TGTGCCATCAGCTTCCGGGGGGGGGCCGAGACCCAGTACTTC. This sequence encodes CAISFRGGAETQYF.

V gene TRBV7-9 combines with J gene TRBJ2-1; 9 bases line up with TRBD2. This CDR3 contains 15 residues. From germline, CDR1 is SEHNR and CDR2 FQNEAQ (reference sequence). The ends lost 2 bases at V and 10 bases at J; junction bases unmatched: 9. CDR3 nucleotide sequence: TGTGCCAGCAGCTTACAAGCGGGGGGTCCTAGGGAGCAGTTCTTC. It encodes CASSLQAGGPREQFF.

Ten or more counts support this clonotype. The genes are TRBV5-1 and TRBJ2-3, with D tentatively TRBD1 (6 bases). The CDR3 spans 15 residues. CDR1 SGHRS and CDR2 YFSETQ come from the germline V gene. V gave up 4 bases and J gave up 0 bases, with 12 bases separating them. The CDR3 loop is CASSIGTTSTDTQYF. The DNA for the CDR3 is TGCGCCAGCAGCATAGGGACAACTAGCACAGATACGCAGTATTTT. The full variable domain, rest sourced from reference TRBV5-1 and TRBJ2-3, is KAGVTQTPRYLIKTRGQQVTLSCSPISGHRSVSWYQQTPGQGLQFLFEYFSETQRNKGNFPGRFSGRQFSNSRSEMNVSTLELGDSALYLCASSIGTTSTDTQYFGPGTRLTVL.

This chain connects TRBV27 to TRBJ2-5, with D tentatively TRBD1 (5 bases). Trimming left V 2 bases short and J 5 bases short, with 6 bases between. Per germline, CDR1 MNHEY and CDR2 SMNVEV (reference sequence). The CDR3 consists of 12 residues. The CDR3 DNA reads TGTGCCAGCAGTTTACAGGGCGAGACCCAGTACTTC. It translates to CASSLQGETQYF.